This T cell receptor (beta chain) was retrieved from a study of Ad26.COV2.S vaccination and SARS-CoV-2 variants. This clone was counted once. Described treatment: some 19 received Ad26.COV2.S at low or high dose, single or two shots; a few received placebo; per-sample allocation not given. Samples analyzed were those drawn on day 63 after the first vaccine or placebo injection. The V end was cut by 5 bases, the J end by 0 bases, with 8 bases between. The CDR3 covers 14 residues. Germline CDR1 and CDR2: SGHNT and YYREEE (reference sequence). Sequencing used immunoSEQ multiplex PCR; TCRdb keeps in-frame clones, though not all of them. Among fewer than 500,000 clones, roughly 87% were seen once, and the ten largest hold around 4.5%.

The source is a person aged 18-60 years who received the Ad26.COV2.S COVID-19 vaccine or a placebo. The chain combines TRBV5-4 with TRBJ2-2; tentatively, D is TRBD1 (5 bases). Specimen: peripheral blood, collected in a trial of Ad26.COV2.S vaccine versus placebo. The CDR3 loop is CASRPDTNTGELFF. In nucleotides, the CDR3 is TGTGCCAGCAGACCGGACACGAACACCGGGGAGCTGTTTTTT. Using reference TRBV5-4 and TRBJ2-2 for the parts outside the CDR3, the full variable domain is ETGVTQSPTHLIKTRGQQVTLRCSSQSGHNTVSWYQQALGQGPQFIFQYYREEENGRGNFPPRFSGLQFPNYSSELNVNALELDDSALYLCASRPDTNTGELFFGEGSRLTVL.